A selection of T cell receptor beta chains follows, all from one sample in a study of T-cell memory formation after mild COVID-19. TCRdb ran MiXCR on the 5' RACE reads and lists one entry per CDR3 protein. The data show around 80,000 distinct CDR3 sequences, with approximately 15% seen just once and roughly 30% held by the top ten. Material for sequencing was PBMCs or a T cell subset sorted from them (not recorded which). The receptor source for this set is an adult woman who had mild COVID-19 (a few samples of this study predate the infection). Cell type and time point are not known. CDR3s include the opening cysteine and the closing phenylalanine or tryptophan. Fields, in order: CDR3 protein, CDR3 DNA, clone size, V gene, D gene, J gene. D genes are given only for firm matches. Clone size, where shown, is once, few, many, or a class for clones that have expanded.

CDR3: CSVEAGGDTEAFF
DNA: TGCAGCGTTGAAGCTGGAGGGGACACTGAAGCTTTCTTT
size: NA
V: TRBV29-1
D: NA
J: TRBJ1-1

CDR3: CASSLGSSPYEQYF
DNA: TGTGCCAGCAGCCTCGGGTCGAGCCCCTACGAGCAGTACTTC
size: few
V: TRBV7-6
D: NA
J: TRBJ2-7

CDR3: CASSQEIAAAYEQYF
DNA: TGTGCCAGCAGCCAAGAAATAGCGGCCGCCTACGAGCAGTACTTC
size: NA
V: TRBV3-1
D: NA
J: TRBJ2-7

CDR3: CASGLTLAGGDTQYF
DNA: TGTGCTAGTGGTTTGACACTAGCGGGAGGAGATACGCAGTATTTT
size: NA
V: TRBV12-5
D: TRBD2
J: TRBJ2-3

CDR3: CIVTGLNTGELFF
DNA: TGCATAGTGACAGGACTAAACACCGGGGAGCTGTTTTTT
size: NA
V: TRBV29-1
D: NA
J: TRBJ2-2

CDR3: CSAPPLASANYEQYF
DNA: TGCAGTGCTCCCCCCCTTGCCAGCGCAAATTACGAGCAGTACTTC
size: few
V: TRBV20-1
D: NA
J: TRBJ2-7

CDR3: CATSDSGSGGNQPQHF
DNA: TGTGCCACCAGTGATTCCGGGAGCGGGGGCAATCAGCCCCAGCATTTT
size: NA
V: TRBV24-1
D: NA
J: TRBJ1-5

CDR3: CASSPRPGTSGDTQYF
DNA: TGTGCCAGCAGCCCACGTCCCGGGACTAGCGGAGATACGCAGTATTTT
size: few
V: TRBV7-9
D: TRBD2
J: TRBJ2-3

CDR3: CASSQDRVAGGETQYF
DNA: TGTGCCAGCAGCCAAGATCGAGTAGCGGGGGGAGAGACCCAGTACTTC
size: few
V: TRBV4-2
D: TRBD2
J: TRBJ2-5

CDR3: CSASDRGSYEQYF
DNA: TGCAGTGCTTCGGACAGGGGAAGCTACGAGCAGTACTTC
size: NA
V: TRBV20-1
D: TRBD1
J: TRBJ2-7

CDR3: CSARDLSSISYEQYF
DNA: TGCAGTGCTAGAGATCTCTCGTCCATTTCCTACGAGCAGTACTTC
size: NA
V: TRBV20-1
D: NA
J: TRBJ2-7

CDR3: CASSPILTGGFNQPQHF
DNA: TGTGCCAGCAGCCCAATCTTAACAGGGGGCTTCAATCAGCCCCAGCATTTT
size: NA
V: TRBV6-2/TRBV6-3
D: TRBD1
J: TRBJ1-5

CDR3: CASSPSTALFLQETQYF
DNA: TGTGCCAGCAGTCCTTCAACAGCCTTATTCCTCCAAGAGACCCAGTACTTC
size: NA
V: TRBV7-8
D: NA
J: TRBJ2-5

CDR3: CASDRGGGEQYF
DNA: TGTGCCAGCGACAGGGGAGGAGGCGAGCAGTACTTC
size: few
V: TRBV9
D: TRBD1
J: TRBJ2-7

CDR3: CASSLDFSVSGANVLTF
DNA: TGTGCCAGCAGCTTAGATTTTTCAGTTTCTGGGGCCAACGTCCTGACTTTC
size: few
V: TRBV7-9
D: NA
J: TRBJ2-6

CDR3: CSVKEGAAEAFF
DNA: TGCAGCGTTAAGGAGGGGGCTGCTGAAGCTTTCTTT
size: NA
V: TRBV29-1
D: TRBD1
J: TRBJ1-1

CDR3: CASSLSSRREVAKNIQYF
DNA: TGTGCCAGCAGTTTGTCTAGCAGGCGGGAGGTAGCCAAAAACATTCAGTACTTC
size: NA
V: TRBV12-3/TRBV12-4
D: TRBD2
J: TRBJ2-4

CDR3: CASPPRGRRHTQYF
DNA: TGTGCCAGCCCGCCCAGGGGGCGCAGACATACGCAGTATTTT
size: few
V: TRBV28
D: TRBD1
J: TRBJ2-3

CDR3: CSVELAGALYEQYF
DNA: TGCAGCGTCGAACTAGCGGGGGCCCTATACGAGCAGTACTTC
size: NA
V: TRBV29-1
D: TRBD2
J: TRBJ2-7

CDR3: CASSLGTGVNTEAFF
DNA: TGCGCCAGCAGCTTGGGGACAGGAGTGAACACTGAAGCTTTCTTT
size: NA
V: TRBV5-1
D: TRBD1
J: TRBJ1-1

CDR3: CSARDSTGMNTEAFF
DNA: TGCAGTGCTAGAGATAGTACAGGGATGAACACTGAAGCTTTCTTT
size: few
V: TRBV20-1
D: NA
J: TRBJ1-1

CDR3: CSVTSGALASYNEQFF
DNA: TGCAGCGTTACGTCAGGGGCGCTTGCCTCCTACAATGAGCAGTTCTTC
size: few
V: TRBV29-1
D: NA
J: TRBJ2-1

CDR3: CASSLAWTGPYNEQFF
DNA: TGTGCCAGCAGCTTAGCGTGGACAGGGCCTTACAATGAGCAGTTCTTC
size: NA
V: TRBV7-9
D: TRBD1
J: TRBJ2-1

CDR3: CASSLAEREGLNEQFF
DNA: TGCGCCAGCAGCTTGGCGGAGCGGGAGGGCCTCAATGAGCAGTTCTTC
size: many
V: TRBV5-1
D: TRBD2
J: TRBJ2-1

CDR3: CSVEGDKPYEQYF
DNA: TGCAGCGTTGAGGGTGACAAACCCTACGAGCAGTACTTC
size: few
V: TRBV29-1
D: NA
J: TRBJ2-7

CDR3: CARGRGCYNEQFF
DNA: TGTGCCAGGGGCAGGGGATGCTACAATGAGCAGTTCTTC
size: NA
V: TRBV3-2
D: NA
J: TRBJ2-1

CDR3: CSARAVLTEAFF
DNA: TGCAGTGCGAGGGCCGTGCTAACTGAAGCTTTCTTT
size: NA
V: TRBV20-1
D: NA
J: TRBJ1-1

CDR3: CASSQDSGRPYNEQFF
DNA: TGTGCCAGCAGCCAAGATTCCGGGAGGCCCTACAATGAGCAGTTCTTC
size: NA
V: TRBV3-1
D: TRBD2
J: TRBJ2-1